A selection of T cell receptor beta chains follows, all from one sample in a study of cytomegalovirus exposure and HLA in healthy donors. Only in-frame clones appear in the TCRdb table, and some are missing; sequencing was by immunoSEQ multiplex PCR. Found here are more than 120,000 clones, 78% of them singletons; the top ten hold about 6.8%. What was sequenced was PBMCs. The source of these receptors is a woman aged 40 to 50 in good health and CMV-seropositive. The CDR3 runs from the conserved cysteine through the conserved F or W. The D gene is left open where the match is weak. Size values are once, few and many counts, or a class for expanded clones, and some rows have none.

>NA|TRBD2|TRBV4-1|TRBJ2-3
CASSQGRGLAGEDTQYF
>few|TRBD1|TRBV7-9|TRBJ1-1
CASSARQGDTEAFF
>NA|TRBD1|TRBV5-1|TRBJ2-7
CASRGTGGYEQYF
>NA|TRBD1|TRBV19|TRBJ1-5
CASSTTGAGPQHF
>NA|TRBD2|TRBV6-5|TRBJ2-5
CASSVLAGGPETQYF
>NA|NA|TRBV6-5|TRBJ2-4
CASSTPGLGKDIQYF
>NA|TRBD1|TRBV7-2|TRBJ1-3
CASSFTGGGNTIYF
>NA|TRBD2|TRBV9|TRBJ2-1
CASSVGTSVAGEQFF
>NA|NA|TRBV27|TRBJ1-1
CASSLAYGTLEAFF
>once|NA|TRBV5-1|TRBJ2-5
CASSLGGTQETQYF
>NA|TRBD2|TRBV7-9|TRBJ2-7
CASSPTGGGGYEQYF
>NA|TRBD2|TRBV7-8|TRBJ2-1
CASSRTSGPYNEQFF
>NA|NA|TRBV9|TRBJ1-3
CASSVYGGQGNTIYF
>NA|NA|TRBV2|TRBJ2-7
CASSEGLQGYEQYF
>NA|NA|TRBV28|TRBJ1-1
CASSLGGRDTEAFF
>few|NA|TRBV5-4|TRBJ1-1
CASGEGQNTEAFF
>NA|NA|TRBV7-2|TRBJ2-7
CASSFAGVYEQYF
>NA|NA|TRBV10-2|TRBJ1-1
CASSGSGIEAFF
>NA|TRBD2|TRBV5-6|TRBJ2-3
CASSLVMLAGTDTQYF
>NA|NA|TRBV27|TRBJ2-7
CASSLSPGFYEQYF
>many|NA|TRBV4-1|TRBJ1-1
CASSQAQGNTEAFF
>few|TRBD2|TRBV5-1|TRBJ2-1
CASSSGLQSGEQFF
>once|NA|TRBV10-3|TRBJ2-6
CAINPAGIAGANVLTF
>NA|NA|TRBV18|TRBJ2-3
CASSPPSANRKAQYF
>NA|NA|TRBV6-6|TRBJ1-6
CASTPSSYNSPLHF
>once|TRBD1|TRBV19|TRBJ1-2
CASSMSADRDYGYTF
>NA|TRBD2|TRBV11-2|TRBJ2-7
CASSYRRTSGSSYEQYF
>few|NA|TRBV19|TRBJ2-7
CASQRTPYEQYF
>NA|TRBD2|TRBV30|TRBJ2-5
CAWSLAGVIETQYF
>NA|NA|TRBV27|TRBJ2-5
CASSSGDDPETQYF
>once|TRBD2|TRBV28|TRBJ2-1
CASSPQKAGDGLNEQFF
>few|TRBD2|TRBV7-3|TRBJ2-7
CASSLAGGPYEQYF
>NA|TRBD1|TRBV6-1|TRBJ1-4
CASRGTGSEKLFF
>NA|NA|TRBV5-1|TRBJ2-1
CASSLDGNSYNEQFF
>NA|TRBD2|TRBV5-1|TRBJ2-2
CASSSGLAGGRTGELFF
>NA|TRBD2|TRBV6-5|TRBJ2-7
CASSSGLASYEQYF
>NA|TRBD2|TRBV29-1|TRBJ2-1
CSVGGAGTSSYNEQFF
>NA|NA|TRBV18|TRBJ2-3
CASSSTASTDTQYF
>NA|NA|TRBV27|TRBJ2-1
CASSFYNEQFF
>NA|NA|TRBV6-5|TRBJ2-3
CASRPGDGTDTQYF
>once|NA|TRBV18|TRBJ1-5
CASSLQGLSGQPQHF
>NA|NA|TRBV28|TRBJ1-4
CASSFREAREKLFF
>NA|TRBD2|TRBV7-9|TRBJ2-2
CASSSLAGVAGELFF
>NA|TRBD1|TRBV5-6|TRBJ2-7
CASSLVQGASYEQYF
>NA|NA|TRBV29-1|TRBJ1-1
CSVAGANTEAFF
>few|TRBD2|TRBV28|TRBJ2-7
CASSLTRTSGGLGEQYF
>once|TRBD1|TRBV7-9|TRBJ2-7
CASSLGTGSYEQYF
>NA|TRBD2|TRBV6-1|TRBJ2-3
CASSGYSGSSDTQYF
>NA|TRBD1|TRBV18|TRBJ1-2
CASSETGDSRGYTF
>NA|TRBD2|TRBV7-6|TRBJ2-7
CASSLDGLAGEDEQYF
>NA|TRBD1|TRBV27|TRBJ2-1
CASTTLGQGLNEQFF
>few|TRBD2|TRBV5-1|TRBJ2-1
CASNPGLAGEGEQFF
>NA|TRBD2|TRBV5-4|TRBJ2-1
CASSTGLAGVDEQFF
>NA|TRBD1|TRBV19|TRBJ1-1
CASSRTGTGAEAFF
>NA|TRBD2|TRBV11-2|TRBJ2-7
CASSLFGTSGYEQYF
>NA|NA|TRBV29-1|TRBJ1-4
CSGGLGGEKLFF
>few|TRBD1|TRBV5-5|TRBJ1-3
CASSLLRDSSGNTIYF
>NA|TRBD2|TRBV25-1|TRBJ2-5
CASRGSGTETQYF